Sequencing of this T cell receptor beta chain was carried out in a study of patients and donors after allogeneic stem cell transplantation. TCRdb analysed the RT-PCR reads with MiXCR anew, one entry per CDR3 protein. The sample has 920,000 or so distinct CDR3 sequences, approximately 18% seen once. Germline assignment: CDR1 SEHNR and CDR2 FQNEAQ (reference sequence). The CDR3 has 14 amino acids. The V gene lost 3 bases and the J gene lost 0 bases, with 6 bases spanning the gap. Material for sequencing was blood, either unsorted or a sorted T cell fraction (not recorded which). The TCR comes from a human donor who was either an allogeneic HSCT recipient or a stem cell or donor lymphocyte infusion donor (not recorded which). It is not recorded whose cells these are; they may come from a transplant donor. This chain links TRBV7-9 with TRBJ2-1, with D unclear. As DNA, the CDR3 is TGTGCCAGCAGCTTCGAATTCTCCTACAATGAGCAGTTCTTC. This sequence encodes CASSFEFSYNEQFF.